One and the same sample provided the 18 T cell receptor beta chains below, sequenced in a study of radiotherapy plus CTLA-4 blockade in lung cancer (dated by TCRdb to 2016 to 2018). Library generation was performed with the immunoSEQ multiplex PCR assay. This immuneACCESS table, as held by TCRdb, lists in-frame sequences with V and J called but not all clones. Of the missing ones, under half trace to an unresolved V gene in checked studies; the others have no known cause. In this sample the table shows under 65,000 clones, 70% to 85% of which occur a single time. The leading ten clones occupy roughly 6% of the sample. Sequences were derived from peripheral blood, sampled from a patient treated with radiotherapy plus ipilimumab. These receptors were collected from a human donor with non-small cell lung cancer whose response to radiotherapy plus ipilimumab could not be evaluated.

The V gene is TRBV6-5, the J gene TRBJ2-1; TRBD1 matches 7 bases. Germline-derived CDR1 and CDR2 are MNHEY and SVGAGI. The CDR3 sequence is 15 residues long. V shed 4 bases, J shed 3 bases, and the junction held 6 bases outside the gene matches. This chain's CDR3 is CASSSQGQYYNEQFF. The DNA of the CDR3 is TGTGCCAGCAGTTCCCAGGGACAGTACTACAATGAGCAGTTCTTC.

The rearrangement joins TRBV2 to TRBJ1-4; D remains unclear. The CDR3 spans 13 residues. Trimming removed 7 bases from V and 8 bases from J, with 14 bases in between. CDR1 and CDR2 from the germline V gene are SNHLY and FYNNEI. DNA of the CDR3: TGTGCCAGCAAAGATCCTGCGAGAGAAAAACTGTTTTTT. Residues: CASKDPAREKLFF. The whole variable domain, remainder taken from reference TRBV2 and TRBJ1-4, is EPEVTQTPSHQVTQMGQEVILRCVPISNHLYFYWYRQILGQKVEFLVSFYNNEISEKSEIFDDQFSVERPDGSNFTLKIRSTKLEDSAMYFCASKDPAREKLFFGSGTQLSVL.

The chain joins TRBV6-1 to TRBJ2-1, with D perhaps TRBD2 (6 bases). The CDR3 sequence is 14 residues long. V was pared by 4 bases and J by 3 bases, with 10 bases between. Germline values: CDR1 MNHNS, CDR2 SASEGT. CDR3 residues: CASSARGNYNEQFF. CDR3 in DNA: TGTGCCAGCAGTGCCCGGGGGAACTACAATGAGCAGTTCTTC.

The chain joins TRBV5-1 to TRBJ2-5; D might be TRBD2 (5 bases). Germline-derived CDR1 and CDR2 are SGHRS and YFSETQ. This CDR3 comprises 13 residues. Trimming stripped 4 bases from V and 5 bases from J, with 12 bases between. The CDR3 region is CASSPEGWETQYF. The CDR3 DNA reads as TGCGCCAGCAGCCCCGAGGGCTGGGAGACCCAGTACTTC.

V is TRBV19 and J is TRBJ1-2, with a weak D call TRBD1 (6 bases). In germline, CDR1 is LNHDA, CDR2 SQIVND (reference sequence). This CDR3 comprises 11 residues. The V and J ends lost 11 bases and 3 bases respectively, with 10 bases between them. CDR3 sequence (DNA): TGTGCCTCGCAGGGGTACTATGGCTACACCTTC. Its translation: CASQGYYGYTF.

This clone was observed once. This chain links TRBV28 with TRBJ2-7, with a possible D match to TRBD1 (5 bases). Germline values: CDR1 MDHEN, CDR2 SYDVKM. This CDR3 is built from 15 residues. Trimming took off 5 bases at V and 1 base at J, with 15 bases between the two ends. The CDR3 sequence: CASSPQGTPSYEQYF. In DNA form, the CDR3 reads TGTGCCAGCAGTCCGCAGGGTACCCCATCCTACGAGCAGTACTTC.

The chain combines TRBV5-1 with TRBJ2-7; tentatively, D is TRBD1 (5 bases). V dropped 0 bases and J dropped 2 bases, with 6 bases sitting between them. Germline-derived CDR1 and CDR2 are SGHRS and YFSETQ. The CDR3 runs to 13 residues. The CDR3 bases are TGCGCCAGCAGCTTGGAGGGGACCTACGAGCAGTACTTC. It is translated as CASSLEGTYEQYF.

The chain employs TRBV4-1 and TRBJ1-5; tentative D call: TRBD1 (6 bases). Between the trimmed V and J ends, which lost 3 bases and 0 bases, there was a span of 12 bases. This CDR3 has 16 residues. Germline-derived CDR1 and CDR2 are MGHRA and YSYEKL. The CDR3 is CASSQETGISNQPQHF. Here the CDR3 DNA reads TGCGCCAGCAGCCAGGAAACAGGGATTAGCAATCAGCCCCAGCATTTT.

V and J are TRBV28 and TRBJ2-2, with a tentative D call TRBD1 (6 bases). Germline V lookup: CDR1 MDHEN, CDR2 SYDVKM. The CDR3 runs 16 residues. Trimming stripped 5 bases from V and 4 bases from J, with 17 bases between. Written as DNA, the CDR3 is TGTGCCAGCAGTGAACCGGGACAAGGCGGCACCGGGGAGCTGTTTTTT. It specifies CASSEPGQGGTGELFF.

This CDR3 reads CASTVDRGGNTIYF. In DNA form, the CDR3 reads TGTGCCAGCACCGTCGACAGGGGAGGAAACACCATATATTTT. This chain joins TRBV6-5 and TRBJ1-3, with 8 bases that match TRBD1. The CDR3 sequence is 14 residues long. The V gene's germline CDR1 is MNHEY and CDR2 SVGAGI. V was clipped by 7 bases and J by 4 bases; unmatched bases: 6.

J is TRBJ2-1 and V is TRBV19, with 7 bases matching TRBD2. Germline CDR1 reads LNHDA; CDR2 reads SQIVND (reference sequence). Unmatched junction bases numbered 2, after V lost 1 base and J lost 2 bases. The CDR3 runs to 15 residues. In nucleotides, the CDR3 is TGTGCCAGTAGTATAGGACTAGCCCCCTACAATGAGCAGTTCTTC. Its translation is CASSIGLAPYNEQFF.

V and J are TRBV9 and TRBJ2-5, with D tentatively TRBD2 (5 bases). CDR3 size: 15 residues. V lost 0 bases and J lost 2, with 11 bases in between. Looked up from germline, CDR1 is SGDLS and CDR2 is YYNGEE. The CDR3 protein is CASSVVAEVQETQYF. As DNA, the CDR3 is TGTGCCAGCAGCGTAGTTGCGGAGGTACAAGAGACCCAGTACTTC.

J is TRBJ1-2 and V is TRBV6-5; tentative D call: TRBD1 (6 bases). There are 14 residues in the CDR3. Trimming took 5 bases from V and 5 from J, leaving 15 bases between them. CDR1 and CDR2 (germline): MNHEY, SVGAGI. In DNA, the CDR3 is TGTGCCAGCAGTCTCCAGGGGCAGGCATATGGCTACACCTTC. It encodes CASSLQGQAYGYTF.

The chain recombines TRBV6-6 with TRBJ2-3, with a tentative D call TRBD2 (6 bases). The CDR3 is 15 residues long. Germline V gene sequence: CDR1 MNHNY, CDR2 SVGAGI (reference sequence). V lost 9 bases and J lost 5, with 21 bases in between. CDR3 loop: CASRWREAREDTQYF. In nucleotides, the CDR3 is TGTGCCAGTCGTTGGAGGGAGGCCCGGGAAGATACGCAGTATTTT.

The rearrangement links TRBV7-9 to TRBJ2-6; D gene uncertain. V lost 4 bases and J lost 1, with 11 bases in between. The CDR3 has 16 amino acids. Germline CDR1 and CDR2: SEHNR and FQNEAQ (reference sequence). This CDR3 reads CASSSPEWSGANVLTF. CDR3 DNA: TGTGCCAGCAGCTCCCCTGAGTGGTCTGGGGCCAACGTCCTGACTTTC.

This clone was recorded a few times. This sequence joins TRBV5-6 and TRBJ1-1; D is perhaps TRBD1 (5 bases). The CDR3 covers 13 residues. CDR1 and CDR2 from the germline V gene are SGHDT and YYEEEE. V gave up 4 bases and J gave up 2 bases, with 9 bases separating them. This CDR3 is CASSPGGNTEAFF. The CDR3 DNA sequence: TGTGCCAGCAGCCCCGGGGGAAACACTGAAGCTTTCTTT.

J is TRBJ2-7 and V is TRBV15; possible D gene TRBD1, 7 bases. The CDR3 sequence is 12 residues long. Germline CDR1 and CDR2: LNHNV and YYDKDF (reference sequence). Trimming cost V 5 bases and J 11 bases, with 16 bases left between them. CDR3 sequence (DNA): TGTGCCACCAGCCAAGGGGCAGGGGGGAAGTACTTC. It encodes CATSQGAGGKYF.

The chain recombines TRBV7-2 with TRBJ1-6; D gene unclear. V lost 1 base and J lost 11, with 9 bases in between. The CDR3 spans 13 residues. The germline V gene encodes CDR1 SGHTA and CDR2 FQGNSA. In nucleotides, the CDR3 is TGTGCCAGCAGCTTAGGGCACGTCGCACCCCTCCACTTT. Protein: CASSLGHVAPLHF.